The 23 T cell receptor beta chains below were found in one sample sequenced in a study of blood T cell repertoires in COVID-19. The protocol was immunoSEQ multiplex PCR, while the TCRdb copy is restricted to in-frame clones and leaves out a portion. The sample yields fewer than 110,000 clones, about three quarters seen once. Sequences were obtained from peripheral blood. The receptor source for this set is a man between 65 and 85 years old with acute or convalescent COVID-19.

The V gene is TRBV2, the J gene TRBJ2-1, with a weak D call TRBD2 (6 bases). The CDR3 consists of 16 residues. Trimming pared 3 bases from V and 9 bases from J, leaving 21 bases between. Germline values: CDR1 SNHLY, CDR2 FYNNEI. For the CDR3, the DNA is TGTGCCAGCAGTGAGGGGTTCTGGACTACCGGGGGTGAGCAGTTCTTC. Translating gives CASSEGFWTTGGEQFF.

The CDR3 coding sequence is TGTGCCAGCAGCCCGGGACACCAAGGCACTGAAGCTTTCTTT. This codes for CASSPGHQGTEAFF. The chain has TRBV7-8 and TRBJ1-1; D perhaps matches TRBD1 (6 bases). The V end lost 5 bases, the J end lost 4 bases, and 14 bases lay between the germline ends. Germline V lookup: CDR1 SGHVS, CDR2 FQNEAQ. The CDR3 contains 14 residues.

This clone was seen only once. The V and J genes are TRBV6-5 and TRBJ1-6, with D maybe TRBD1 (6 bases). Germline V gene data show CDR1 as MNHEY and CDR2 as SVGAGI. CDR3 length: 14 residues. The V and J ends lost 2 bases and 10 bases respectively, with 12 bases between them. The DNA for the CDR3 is TGTGCCAGCAGTTACACAGGGTGGGACTCACCCCTCCACTTT. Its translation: CASSYTGWDSPLHF.

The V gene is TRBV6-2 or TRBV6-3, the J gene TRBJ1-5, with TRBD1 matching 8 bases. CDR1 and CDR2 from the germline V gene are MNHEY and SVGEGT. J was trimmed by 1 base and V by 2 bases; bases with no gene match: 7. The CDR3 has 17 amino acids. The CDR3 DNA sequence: TGTGCCAGCAGTTACCCGACAGGGGAGGGGAGCAATCAGCCCCAGCATTTT. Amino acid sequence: CASSYPTGEGSNQPQHF.

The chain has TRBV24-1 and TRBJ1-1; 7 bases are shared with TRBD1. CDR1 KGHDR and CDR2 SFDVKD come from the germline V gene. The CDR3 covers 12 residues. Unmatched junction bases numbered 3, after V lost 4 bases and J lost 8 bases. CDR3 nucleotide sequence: TGTGCCACCAGTGACATACAGGGGGAAGCTTTCTTT. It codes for CATSDIQGEAFF.

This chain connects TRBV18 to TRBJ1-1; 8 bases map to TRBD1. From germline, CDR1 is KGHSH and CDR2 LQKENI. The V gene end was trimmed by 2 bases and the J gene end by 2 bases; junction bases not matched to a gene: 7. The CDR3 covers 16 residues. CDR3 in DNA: TGTGCCAGCTCACCAGTCCGGGGGACAGGAAACACTGAAGCTTTCTTT. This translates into CASSPVRGTGNTEAFF.

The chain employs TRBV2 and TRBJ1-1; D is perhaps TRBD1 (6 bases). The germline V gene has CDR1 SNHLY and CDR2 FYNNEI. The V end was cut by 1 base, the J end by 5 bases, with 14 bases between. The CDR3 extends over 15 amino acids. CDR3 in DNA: TGTGCCAGCAGTGAAGGCACAGGGTTGTTTACTGAAGCTTTCTTT. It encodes CASSEGTGLFTEAFF.

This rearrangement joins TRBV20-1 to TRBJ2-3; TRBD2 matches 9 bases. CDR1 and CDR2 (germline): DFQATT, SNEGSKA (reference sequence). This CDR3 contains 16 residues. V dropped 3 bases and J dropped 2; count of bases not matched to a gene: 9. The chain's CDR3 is CSASVGGGAVTDTQYF. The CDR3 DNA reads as TGCAGTGCTAGTGTCGGCGGGGGGGCCGTCACAGATACGCAGTATTTT.

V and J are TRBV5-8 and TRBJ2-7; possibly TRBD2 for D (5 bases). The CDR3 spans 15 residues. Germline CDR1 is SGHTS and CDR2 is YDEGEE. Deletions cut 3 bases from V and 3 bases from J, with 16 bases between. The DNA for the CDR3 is TGTGCCAGCAGCTCTATGCCGGGAAATAGCTACGAGCAGTACTTC. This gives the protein CASSSMPGNSYEQYF.

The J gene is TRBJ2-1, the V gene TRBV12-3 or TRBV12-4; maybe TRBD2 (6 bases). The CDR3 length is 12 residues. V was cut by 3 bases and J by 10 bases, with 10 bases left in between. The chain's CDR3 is CASSFLGLEQFF. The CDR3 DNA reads TGTGCCAGCAGTTTCCTGGGACTCGAGCAGTTCTTC.

The CDR3 DNA reads as TGTGCCAGCAGAAAAGGACAGGAGTCCTACGAGCAGTACTTC. It specifies CASRKGQESYEQYF. The V call is TRBV14, the J call TRBJ2-7; TRBD1 agrees at 7 bases. Germline trimming cut 6 bases from V and 1 base from J; bases unmatched to any gene: 6. The CDR3 loop spans 14 amino acids. CDR1 is SGHDN, CDR2 FVKESK, per germline.

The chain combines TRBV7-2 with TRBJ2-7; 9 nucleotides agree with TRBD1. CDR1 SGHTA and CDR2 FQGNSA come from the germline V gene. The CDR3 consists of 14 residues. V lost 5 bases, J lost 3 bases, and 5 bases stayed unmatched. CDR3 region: CASSILTGGYEQYF. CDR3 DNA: TGTGCCAGCAGCATCTTGACAGGGGGCTACGAGCAGTACTTC.

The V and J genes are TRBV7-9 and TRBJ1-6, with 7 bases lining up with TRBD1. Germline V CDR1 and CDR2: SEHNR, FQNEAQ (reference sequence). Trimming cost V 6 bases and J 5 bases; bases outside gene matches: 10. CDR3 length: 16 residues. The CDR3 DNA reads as TGTGCCAGCAGTATTGAGGGGGCGCCGGATAATTCACCCCTCCACTTT. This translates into CASSIEGAPDNSPLHF. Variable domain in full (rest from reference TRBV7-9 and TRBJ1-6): DTGVSQNPRHKITKRGQNVTFRCDPISEHNRLYWYRQTLGQGPEFLTYFQNEAQLEKSRLLSDRFSAERPKGSFSTLEIQRTEQGDSAMYLCASSIEGAPDNSPLHFGNGTRLTVT.

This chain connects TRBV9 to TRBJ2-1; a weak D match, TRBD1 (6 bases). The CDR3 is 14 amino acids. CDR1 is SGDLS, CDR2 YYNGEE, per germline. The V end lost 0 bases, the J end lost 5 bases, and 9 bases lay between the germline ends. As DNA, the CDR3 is TGTGCCAGCAGCGTAGGCAGGGGAAACAATGAGCAGTTCTTC. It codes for CASSVGRGNNEQFF. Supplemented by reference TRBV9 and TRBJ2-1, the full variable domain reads DSGVTQTPKHLITATGQRVTLRCSPRSGDLSVYWYQQSLDQGLQFLIQYYNGEERAKGNILERFSAQQFPDLHSELNLSSLELGDSALYFCASSVGRGNNEQFFGPGTRLTVL.

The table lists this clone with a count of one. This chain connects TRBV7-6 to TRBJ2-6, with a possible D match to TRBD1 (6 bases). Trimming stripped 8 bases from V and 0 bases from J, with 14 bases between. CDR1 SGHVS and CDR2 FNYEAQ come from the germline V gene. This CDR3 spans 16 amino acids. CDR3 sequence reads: CASGRQESSGANVLTF. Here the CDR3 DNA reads TGTGCCAGCGGTAGACAGGAGAGCTCTGGGGCCAACGTCCTGACTTTC.

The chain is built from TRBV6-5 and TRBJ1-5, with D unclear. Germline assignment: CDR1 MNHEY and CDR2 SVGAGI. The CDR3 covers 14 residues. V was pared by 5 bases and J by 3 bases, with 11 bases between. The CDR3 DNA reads TGTGCCAGCAGTCATGGCCAGTCCAATCAGCCCCAGCATTTT. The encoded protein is CASSHGQSNQPQHF.

The CDR3, as DNA: TGCGCCAGCAGCCAAGATTGGGGGACAGGGGGCGCGGGTAATGAAAAACTGTTTTTT. Translating gives CASSQDWGTGGAGNEKLFF. The rearrangement joins TRBV4-3 to TRBJ1-4, with TRBD1 matching 12 bases. With 0 bases clipped from V and 4 bases from J, the junction kept 9 bases outside the gene matches. In germline, CDR1 is LGHNA, CDR2 YSLEER. This CDR3 is 19 amino acids long.

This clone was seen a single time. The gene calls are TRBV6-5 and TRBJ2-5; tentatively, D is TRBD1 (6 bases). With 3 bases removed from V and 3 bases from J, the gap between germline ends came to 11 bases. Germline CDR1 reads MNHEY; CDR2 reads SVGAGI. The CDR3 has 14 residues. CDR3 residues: CASSYLTGKETQYF. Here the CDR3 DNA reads TGTGCCAGCAGTTATCTTACAGGGAAAGAGACCCAGTACTTC.

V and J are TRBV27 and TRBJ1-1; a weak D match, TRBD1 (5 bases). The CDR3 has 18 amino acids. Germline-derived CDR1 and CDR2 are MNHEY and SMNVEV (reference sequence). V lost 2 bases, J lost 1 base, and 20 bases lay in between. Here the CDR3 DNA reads TGTGCCAGCAGTTTAACCCCCCCCGGGGCGGAGGGGAACACTGAAGCTTTCTTT. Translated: CASSLTPPGAEGNTEAFF.

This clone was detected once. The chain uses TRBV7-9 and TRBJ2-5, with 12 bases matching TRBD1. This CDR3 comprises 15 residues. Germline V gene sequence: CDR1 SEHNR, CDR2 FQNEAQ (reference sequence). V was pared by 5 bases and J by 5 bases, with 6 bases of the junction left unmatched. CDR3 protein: CASSLGTGGAETQYF. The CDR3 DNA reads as TGTGCCAGCAGCCTAGGGACAGGGGGCGCGGAGACCCAGTACTTC.

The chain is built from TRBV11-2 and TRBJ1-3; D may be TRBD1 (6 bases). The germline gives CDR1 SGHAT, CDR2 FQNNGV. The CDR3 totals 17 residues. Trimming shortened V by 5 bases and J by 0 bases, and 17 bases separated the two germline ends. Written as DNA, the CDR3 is TGTGCCAGCAGCCGCACCACAGGGCTGTACTCTGGAAACACCATATATTTT. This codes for CASSRTTGLYSGNTIYF.

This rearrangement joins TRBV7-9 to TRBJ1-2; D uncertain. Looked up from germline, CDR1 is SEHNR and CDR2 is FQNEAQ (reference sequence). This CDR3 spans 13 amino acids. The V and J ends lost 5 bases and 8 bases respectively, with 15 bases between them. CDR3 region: CASSPGGERGYTF. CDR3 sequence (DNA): TGTGCCAGCAGCCCCGGTGGCGAGAGGGGCTACACCTTC.

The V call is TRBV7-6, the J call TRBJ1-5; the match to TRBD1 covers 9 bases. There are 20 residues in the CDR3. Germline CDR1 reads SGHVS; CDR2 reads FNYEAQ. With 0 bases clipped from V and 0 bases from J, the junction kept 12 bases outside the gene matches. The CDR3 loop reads CASSLASGNRGRYSNQPQHF. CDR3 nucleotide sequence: TGTGCCAGCAGCTTAGCGAGTGGGAACAGGGGGCGTTATAGCAATCAGCCCCAGCATTTT.